This entry lists 31 T cell receptor beta chains sequenced from one sample in a study of T cell clones after liver transplantation. Using immunoSEQ multiplex PCR, the repertoire was profiled, and TCRdb retains in-frame clones only, with some absent. Seen here are roughly 62,000 clones, about 71% observed once, and the top ten hold around 2.8%. Material: CD4+ T cells from blood, obtained at the approximately 16-month timepoint. The receptors were gathered from a human patient who received a liver transplant. Some of these T cells may belong to the graft donor.

This clone was seen just once. The chain combines TRBV7-6 with TRBJ2-2; no clear D. CDR1 SGHVS and CDR2 FNYEAQ come from the germline V gene. V was pared by 0 bases and J by 1 base, with 3 bases between. This CDR3 region has 14 residues. CDR3 sequence reads: CASSLAMNTGELFF. The CDR3 DNA reads TGTGCCAGCAGCTTAGCAATGAACACCGGGGAGCTGTTTTTT. The whole variable domain, remainder taken from reference TRBV7-6 and TRBJ2-2, is GAGVSQSPRYKVTKRGQDVALRCDPISGHVSLYWYRQALGQGPEFLTYFNYEAQQDKSGLPNDRFSAERPEGSISTLTIQRTEQRDSAMYRCASSLAMNTGELFFGEGSRLTVL.

V is TRBV6-1 and J is TRBJ1-5, with D unclear. Germline V gene lookup returns CDR1 MNHNS and CDR2 SASEGT. Trimming pared 3 bases from V and 0 bases from J, leaving 9 bases between. The CDR3 runs to 15 residues. The CDR3 coding sequence is TGTGCCAGCAGTGATATCTTCACTAGCAATCAGCCCCAGCATTTT. Its protein product is CASSDIFTSNQPQHF.

V usage is TRBV6-5 and J usage is TRBJ2-3; TRBD2 matches at 9 bases. Looked up from germline, CDR1 is MNHEY and CDR2 is SVGAGI. This CDR3 has 16 amino acids. Trimming removed 2 bases from V and 2 bases from J; junction bases left unmatched: 5. Here the CDR3 reads CASSYGREGSTDTQYF. In DNA, the CDR3 is TGTGCCAGCAGTTACGGGCGGGAGGGATCCACAGATACGCAGTATTTT.

The V and J genes are TRBV7-2 and TRBJ2-7; 7 nucleotides line up with TRBD2. Germline V gene data show CDR1 as SGHTA and CDR2 as FQGNSA. CDR3 size: 14 residues. Trimming removed 3 bases from V and 2 bases from J; junction bases left unmatched: 4. The CDR3 DNA reads TGTGCCAGCAGCTTCGGGGGGAGGACCTACGAGCAGTACTTC. As protein: CASSFGGRTYEQYF. The full variable domain, its missing parts supplied by reference TRBV7-2 and TRBJ2-7, is GAGVSQSPSNKVTEKGKDVELRCDPISGHTALYWYRQSLGQGLEFLIYFQGNSAPDKSGLPSDRFSAERTGGSVSTLTIQRTQQEDSAVYLCASSFGGRTYEQYFGPGTRLTVT.

This clone has only a few counts. V is TRBV6-1 and J is TRBJ1-1; a possible D gene is TRBD1 (6 bases). V lost 11 bases and J lost 1, with 14 bases in between. From germline, CDR1 is MNHNS and CDR2 SASEGT. The CDR3 spans 13 residues. This CDR3 is CAGKLTGNTEAFF. DNA for the CDR3: TGTGCCGGAAAACTGACAGGGAACACTGAAGCTTTCTTT.

The chain is built from TRBV11-3 and TRBJ2-1; D not certain. This CDR3 comprises 14 residues. Germline V gene sequence: CDR1 SGHNT, CDR2 YENEEA. The V and J ends lost 0 bases and 4 bases respectively, with 7 bases between them. The DNA of the CDR3 is TGTGCCAGCAGCTTAGACTCGGAATACAATGAGCAGTTCTTC. It translates to CASSLDSEYNEQFF.

CDR3 nucleotides: TGTGCCAGCAGCCAAATTCTGGGGTTAGTGGTGGACAATGAGCAGTTCTTC. This translates into CASSQILGLVVDNEQFF. The genes are TRBV13 and TRBJ2-1, with D unresolved. Trimming cost V 5 bases and J 5 bases, with 22 bases left between them. In germline, CDR1 is PRHDT, CDR2 FYEKMQ (reference sequence). There are 17 residues in the CDR3.

The genes are TRBV5-1 and TRBJ2-7; TRBD2 might be the D (7 bases). CDR1 is SGHRS, CDR2 YFSETQ, per germline. The CDR3 runs to 14 residues. Trimming removed 7 bases at V and 2 bases at J, with 16 bases between. In DNA, the CDR3 is TGCGCCAGCTGGGGGGGACACATGCCCTACGAGCAGTACTTC. It yields the protein CASWGGHMPYEQYF.

There are a few counts of this clone. This rearrangement joins TRBV5-5 to TRBJ2-4; D possibly matches TRBD1 or TRBD2 (5 bases each). Per the germline V gene, CDR1 is SGHKS and CDR2 is YYEKEE (reference sequence). V dropped 4 bases and J dropped 1 base, with 9 bases sitting between them. CDR3 length equals 14 residues. For the CDR3, the DNA is TGTGCCAGCAGCCGAGAGGGGGCCAAAAACATTCAGTACTTC. This codes for CASSREGAKNIQYF.

The chain uses TRBV6-1 and TRBJ1-2, with D unresolved. Trimming removed 4 bases from V and 3 bases from J, with 3 bases in between. This CDR3 is built from 11 residues. Germline V gives CDR1 MNHNS, CDR2 SASEGT. CDR3 amino acids: CASSGDYGYTF. CDR3 DNA sequence: TGTGCCAGCAGTGGCGACTATGGCTACACCTTC.

The rearrangement joins TRBV2 to TRBJ2-7; D is perhaps TRBD2 (5 bases). CDR3 length: 15 amino acids. Per germline, CDR1 SNHLY and CDR2 FYNNEI. The ends were cut back, 2 bases at V and 0 bases at J, with 11 bases in the middle. As DNA, the CDR3 is TGTGCCAGCAGTGAATCGGGGTCTAGCTCCTACGAGCAGTACTTC. This codes for CASSESGSSSYEQYF.

The chain has TRBV10-3 and TRBJ2-7; 9 positions match TRBD2. The CDR3 is 14 residues long. V was pared by 6 bases and J by 4 bases, with 7 bases of the junction left unmatched. Germline lookup yields CDR1 ENHRY and CDR2 SYGVKD. The CDR3 DNA follows: TGTGCCATCAGGAAGACTAGCGGTGATTACGAGCAGTACTTC. Its translation: CAIRKTSGDYEQYF.

With respect to this clone: The same CDR3 is also encoded by other DNA sequences in this sample. The CDR3 coding sequence is TGTGCCAGCAGCTTCTACTTAGACAATGAGCAGTTCTTC. This codes for CASSFYLDNEQFF. The chain is built from TRBV7-2 and TRBJ2-1; D unresolved. The CDR3 has 13 amino acids. Per germline, CDR1 SGHTA and CDR2 FQGNSA. Trimming cost V 3 bases and J 5 bases, with 8 bases left between them.

The J gene is TRBJ2-7, the V gene TRBV6-1, with a tentative D call TRBD1 (6 bases). CDR3 length equals 13 residues. The germline gives CDR1 MNHNS, CDR2 SASEGT. V was clipped by 5 bases and J by 4 bases, with 12 bases between them. The CDR3 bases are TGTGCCAGCAGTCCGAACACAGGGTACGAGCAGTACTTC. Its translation: CASSPNTGYEQYF.

This chain joins TRBV6-1 and TRBJ1-6, with D perhaps matching TRBD1 (6 bases). The V and J ends lost 8 bases and 4 bases respectively, with 15 bases between them. The CDR3 runs 15 residues. Per the germline V gene, CDR1 is MNHNS and CDR2 is SASEGT. In nucleotides, the CDR3 is TGTGCCAGCCTGCGGGACACCGAGTATAATTCACCCCTCCACTTT. Protein sequence: CASLRDTEYNSPLHF.

The gene calls are TRBV7-2 and TRBJ1-2; 7 bases match TRBD1. The V segment lost 1 base and the J segment 7 bases; nucleotides outside the gene matches: 9. The length of the CDR3 is 15 residues. Germline-derived CDR1 and CDR2 are SGHTA and FQGNSA. In nucleotides, the CDR3 is TGTGCCAGCAGCTTAGGTGAGGGGGCGCGGTTTGGCTACACCTTC. Residues: CASSLGEGARFGYTF.

This clone was detected only a few times. CDR3 in DNA: TGTGCCAGCTCACGGCTACAGGGTCACGCTTCACCCCTCCACTTT. Encoded protein: CASSRLQGHASPLHF. The rearrangement links TRBV18 to TRBJ1-6; TRBD1 might be the D (6 bases). Germline V gene lookup returns CDR1 KGHSH and CDR2 LQKENI. This CDR3 region has 15 residues. V was shortened by 4 bases and J by 9 bases, with 16 bases between the two germline ends.

The chain combines TRBV15 with TRBJ2-7; unclear D gene. The CDR3 length is 11 residues. Germline V gene lookup returns CDR1 LNHNV and CDR2 YYDKDF (reference sequence). The V gene lost 4 bases and the J gene lost 3 bases, with 4 bases spanning the gap. CDR3 sequence: CATSNNYEQYF. CDR3 bases: TGTGCCACCAGCAATAACTACGAGCAGTACTTC.

The chain combines TRBV7-2 with TRBJ1-2, with D unclear. The ends were cut back, 2 bases at V and 0 bases at J, with 13 bases in the middle. The CDR3 loop spans 16 amino acids. CDR1 and CDR2 from the germline V gene are SGHTA and FQGNSA. This CDR3 is CASSLSQATTNYGYTF. CDR3 in DNA: TGTGCCAGCAGCTTATCGCAGGCCACCACTAACTATGGCTACACCTTC.

V and J are TRBV5-1 and TRBJ1-3; D ambiguous. Germline CDR1 is SGHRS and CDR2 is YFSETQ. Trimming took off 4 bases at V and 0 bases at J, with 11 bases between the two ends. There are 15 residues in the CDR3. The CDR3 is CASSPGGTSGNTIYF. In DNA, the CDR3 is TGCGCCAGCAGCCCCGGCGGAACCTCTGGAAACACCATATATTTT. Full variable domain (rest looked up from reference TRBV5-1 and TRBJ1-3): KAGVTQTPRYLIKTRGQQVTLSCSPISGHRSVSWYQQTPGQGLQFLFEYFSETQRNKGNFPGRFSGRQFSNSRSEMNVSTLELGDSALYLCASSPGGTSGNTIYFGEGSWLTVV.

This clone is labeled as medium-sized (0.01 to 0.1%). This chain uses TRBV29-1 with TRBJ2-5; weak D call: TRBD2 (6 bases). Trimming left V 7 bases short and J 2 bases short, with 11 bases between. Germline V gene data show CDR1 as SQVTM and CDR2 as ANQGSEA. The CDR3 is 12 amino acids. The CDR3 here is CSASGSQETQYF. The CDR3 DNA reads as TGCAGCGCGTCCGGGAGTCAAGAGACCCAGTACTTC.

The rearrangement joins TRBV29-1 to TRBJ2-4; D gene unclear. The CDR3 covers 14 residues. In germline, CDR1 is SQVTM, CDR2 ANQGSEA. Trimming cost V 6 bases and J 0 bases, with 12 bases left between them. The CDR3 loop is CSVADPLAKNIQYF. The CDR3 nucleotides read TGCAGCGTGGCGGATCCCCTAGCCAAAAACATTCAGTACTTC.

V and J are TRBV11-2 and TRBJ2-1; TRBD2 matches 10 bases. The CDR3 has 16 residues. The J segment lost 4 bases and the V segment lost 1 base, leaving 4 bases of the junction unmatched. CDR1 and CDR2 from the germline V gene are SGHAT and FQNNGV. The chain's CDR3 is CASSLVRTSGYNEQFF. In DNA form, the CDR3 reads TGTGCCAGCAGCTTAGTCCGGACTAGCGGATACAATGAGCAGTTCTTC.

The sample holds one count of this clone. This rearrangement joins TRBV30 to TRBJ2-1; the D gene is possibly TRBD2 (5 bases). There are 11 residues in the CDR3. The V and J ends lost 1 base and 14 bases respectively, with 12 bases between them. Looked up from germline, CDR1 is GTSNPN and CDR2 is SVGIG (reference sequence). CDR3 sequence (DNA): TGTGCCTGGAGTGGCATGGGAGTGGAGTTCTTC. This encodes CAWSGMGVEFF.

This clone has only one observation. The rearrangement links TRBV6-5 to TRBJ2-7; 11 nucleotides agree with TRBD1. The germline V gene encodes CDR1 MNHEY and CDR2 SVGAGI. Trimming took 5 bases from V and 4 from J; bases not matched to a gene: 7. This CDR3 has 15 residues. In nucleotides, the CDR3 is TGTGCCAGCAGTGGCCCGGGACAGGGGGTTTACGAGCAGTACTTC. Its protein is CASSGPGQGVYEQYF.

This chain uses TRBV6-1 with TRBJ2-3; D gene ambiguous. Germline lookup yields CDR1 MNHNS and CDR2 SASEGT. CDR3 length: 15 amino acids. Trimming took off 2 bases at V and 1 base at J, with 10 bases between the two ends. CDR3 DNA: TGTGCCAGCAGTGAATCGGCAGGCCGCACAGATACGCAGTATTTT. This translates into CASSESAGRTDTQYF.

The rearrangement uses TRBV29-1 and TRBJ1-4; TRBD1 matches 7 bases. Trimming at V came to 0 bases and at J to 0 bases, leaving 4 bases not matched to a gene. CDR1 SQVTM and CDR2 ANQGSEA come from the germline V gene. The CDR3 is 16 amino acids. The CDR3 bases are TGCAGCGTTGAAGATGCAGGGGGGTCAACTAATGAAAAACTGTTTTTT. Translated: CSVEDAGGSTNEKLFF.

The chain joins TRBV19 to TRBJ1-1; possible D gene TRBD1, 5 bases. V was cut by 1 base and J by 2 bases, with 8 bases left in between. From germline, CDR1 is LNHDA and CDR2 SQIVND (reference sequence). The CDR3 is made up of 14 amino acids. CDR3 sequence: CASSIGQGNTEAFF. For the CDR3, the DNA is TGTGCCAGTAGTATAGGGCAGGGTAACACTGAAGCTTTCTTT.

This chain connects TRBV7-2 to TRBJ2-7, with TRBD1 identical over 10 bases. CDR3 size: 15 residues. The trim removed 3 bases at V and 2 bases at J, leaving 4 bases unmatched. The V gene's germline CDR1 is SGHTA and CDR2 FQGNSA. Here the CDR3 DNA reads TGTGCCAGCAGCTTGGAGGGACAGGGGACCTACGAGCAGTACGTC. Protein product: CASSLEGQGTYEQYV.

CDR3 in DNA: TGCGCCAGCAGCTTGGTGCCCGAGAGTCCTGAAGCTTTCTTT. Its protein is CASSLVPESPEAFF. The V and J genes are TRBV5-1 and TRBJ1-1; D is unclear. Germline-derived CDR1 and CDR2 are SGHRS and YFSETQ. The CDR3 covers 14 residues. With 0 bases removed from V and 6 bases from J, the gap between germline ends came to 12 bases.

This clone appeared a few times. In the same sample, other DNA sequences code for this CDR3. The chain recombines TRBV5-1 with TRBJ2-5; TRBD2 aligns across 9 bases. From germline, CDR1 is SGHRS and CDR2 YFSETQ. CDR3 size: 14 residues. The V segment lost 4 bases and the J segment 5 bases; nucleotides outside the gene matches: 6. CDR3 in amino acids: CASSSGLARETQYF. The CDR3, as DNA: TGCGCCAGCAGCAGTGGACTAGCGAGGGAGACCCAGTACTTC.